The rows below give T cell receptor beta chains drawn from one sample of a study of CD8 T cells in ankylosing spondylitis. TCRdb recomputed calls from the 5' RACE reads with MiXCR, one row per CDR3 protein. The sample holds about 240,000 distinct CDR3 sequences, 8% to 9.5% seen once. Sequencing used blood, either unsorted or a sorted T cell fraction (not recorded which). These receptors all stem from a male donor with ankylosing spondylitis or in good health (not recorded which). The CDR3 runs from the conserved cysteine through the conserved F or W.

J gene: TRBJ2-1; V gene: TRBV7-8; CDR3 protein: CASSFGTAGGSNEQFF
J gene: TRBJ2-1; V gene: TRBV10-3; CDR3 protein: CAISGGQGIYNEQFF
J gene: TRBJ1-4; V gene: TRBV12-3/TRBV12-4; CDR3 protein: CASSFGQPGFNEKLFF
J gene: TRBJ1-1; V gene: TRBV7-2; CDR3 protein: CASSIDTEAFF
J gene: TRBJ2-5; V gene: TRBV27; CDR3 protein: CVVGETQYF
J gene: TRBJ1-1; V gene: TRBV12-3/TRBV12-4; CDR3 protein: CASTGVGFGTEAFF
J gene: TRBJ2-5; V gene: TRBV5-1; CDR3 protein: CASQSGRTQETQYF
J gene: TRBJ1-1; V gene: TRBV19; CDR3 protein: CAVKGPGNTEAFF
J gene: TRBJ2-1; V gene: TRBV14; CDR3 protein: CASSFGSSGDYNEQFF
J gene: TRBJ2-7; V gene: TRBV6-1; CDR3 protein: CASTQQGARGQHF
J gene: TRBJ1-1; V gene: TRBV19; CDR3 protein: CASSMAIGVGTEAFF
J gene: TRBJ1-1; V gene: TRBV7-2; CDR3 protein: CASSLLQGGTEAFF
J gene: TRBJ1-2; V gene: TRBV19; CDR3 protein: CASSYGGQGNYGYTF
J gene: TRBJ2-1; V gene: TRBV7-9; CDR3 protein: CASSLVGGVQFF
J gene: TRBJ2-7; V gene: TRBV4-1; CDR3 protein: CASSQDLGFTYEQYF
J gene: TRBJ2-7; V gene: TRBV30; CDR3 protein: CAWRGPGPYEQYF
J gene: TRBJ1-4; V gene: TRBV20-1; CDR3 protein: CSASGGSTNEKLFF
J gene: TRBJ1-5; V gene: TRBV2; CDR3 protein: CASSNPLRGPTQHF
J gene: TRBJ2-5; V gene: TRBV20-1; CDR3 protein: CSARGDRGRQETQYF
J gene: TRBJ2-7; V gene: TRBV20-1; CDR3 protein: CSARFPRDRAYEQYF
J gene: TRBJ1-1; V gene: TRBV15; CDR3 protein: CATSRGGRNTEAFF
J gene: TRBJ2-3; V gene: TRBV20-1; CDR3 protein: CSANARDQSTDTQYF
J gene: TRBJ2-5; V gene: TRBV6-1; CDR3 protein: CASSPYFSTRAQYF
J gene: TRBJ2-1; V gene: TRBV4-2; CDR3 protein: CASSQGSGRNEQFF
J gene: TRBJ1-5; V gene: TRBV23-1; CDR3 protein: CASSPTGSNQPQHF
J gene: TRBJ1-1; V gene: TRBV7-2; CDR3 protein: CASSPRDSNTEAFF
J gene: TRBJ2-7; V gene: TRBV7-8; CDR3 protein: CASSVNPGPGSYEQYF
J gene: TRBJ1-5; V gene: TRBV23-1; CDR3 protein: CASTGGPNQPQHF
J gene: TRBJ2-7; V gene: TRBV24-1; CDR3 protein: CATSDGGGYEQYF
J gene: TRBJ1-3; V gene: TRBV30; CDR3 protein: CAWSPRPRSGNTIYF
J gene: TRBJ1-5; V gene: TRBV5-5; CDR3 protein: CASSLELTGWGNQPQHF
J gene: TRBJ2-1; V gene: TRBV5-1; CDR3 protein: CASSEGQSSYNEQFF
J gene: TRBJ1-1; V gene: TRBV20-1; CDR3 protein: CSARALRAEAFF
J gene: TRBJ2-5; V gene: TRBV5-1; CDR3 protein: CASSSYYGGRETQYF
J gene: TRBJ2-1; V gene: TRBV3-1; CDR3 protein: CASSQETGFLLVNEQFF
J gene: TRBJ1-3; V gene: TRBV7-2; CDR3 protein: CASSHGQGRGNTIYF
J gene: TRBJ1-3; V gene: TRBV25-1; CDR3 protein: CASSEAGGTGNTIYF
J gene: TRBJ2-2; V gene: TRBV5-1; CDR3 protein: CASSLYPGLTNTGELFF
J gene: TRBJ2-7; V gene: TRBV7-6; CDR3 protein: CASSLEDPLISYEQYF
J gene: TRBJ1-2; V gene: TRBV5-1; CDR3 protein: CASSQVAAGGADGYTF
J gene: TRBJ1-5; V gene: TRBV7-2; CDR3 protein: CASSPPHQPQHF
J gene: TRBJ2-7; V gene: TRBV6-2/TRBV6-3; CDR3 protein: CASSYSTLAAYEQYF
J gene: TRBJ2-1; V gene: TRBV20-1; CDR3 protein: CSARDIAGASIGEQFF
J gene: TRBJ1-1; V gene: TRBV10-2; CDR3 protein: CASRVGVNTEAFF
J gene: TRBJ2-2; V gene: TRBV4-2; CDR3 protein: CASRAGYDTGELFF
J gene: TRBJ2-5; V gene: TRBV5-4; CDR3 protein: CASSRPGIQETQYF
J gene: TRBJ1-2; V gene: TRBV5-1; CDR3 protein: CASSPQGSGYGYTF
J gene: TRBJ2-7; V gene: TRBV7-9; CDR3 protein: CASSFEVVDEQYF
J gene: TRBJ1-2; V gene: TRBV20-1; CDR3 protein: CSARETGTGRYGYTF
J gene: TRBJ2-1; V gene: TRBV12-3/TRBV12-4; CDR3 protein: CASSLEGGEKDEQFF
J gene: TRBJ2-3; V gene: TRBV6-4; CDR3 protein: CASSDLGGNTDTQYF
J gene: TRBJ1-2; V gene: TRBV5-6; CDR3 protein: CASSSDIGRGYTF
J gene: TRBJ2-7; V gene: TRBV10-3; CDR3 protein: CAISEAPMDVDYEQYF
J gene: TRBJ2-4; V gene: TRBV5-1; CDR3 protein: CASSSTILAKNIQYF
J gene: TRBJ2-2; V gene: TRBV12-3/TRBV12-4; CDR3 protein: CASSPGALGTGELFF
J gene: TRBJ2-1; V gene: TRBV20-1; CDR3 protein: CSARRPASGRALDEQFF
J gene: TRBJ2-1; V gene: TRBV30; CDR3 protein: CAWRRLAGGSSYNEQFF
J gene: TRBJ2-1; V gene: TRBV9; CDR3 protein: CASSVAGGTYNEQFF
J gene: TRBJ2-1; V gene: TRBV7-9; CDR3 protein: CASSLAPSDEQFF